The clone carrying this T cell receptor beta chain appeared a single time. As yet, its antigen is unknown. Germline assignment: CDR1 SGHAT and CDR2 FQNNGV. V was cut by 7 bases and J by 6 bases, with 24 bases left in between. This CDR3 contains 16 residues. The data were obtained in a study of shared clonotypes between healthy human individuals. Overall study results and limits: Larger estimated richness was generally seen in naive subsets than in memory subsets. Researchers sampled only blood; tissue repertoires likely differ.

Measured with immunoSEQ multiplex PCR; TCRdb has only the in-frame clones, and not every one. Of around 1.1 million clones in the sample, about four fifths were seen once. This sequence was found in a man younger than 35 in good health. Some clones in this sample may be carry-over from other donors' samples. Sequenced sample: memory CD4+ T cells from PBMCs. Subset reported: CD45RA-negative fraction. J is TRBJ1-2 and V is TRBV11-2; D is possibly TRBD1 (5 bases). The chain's CDR3 is CASTPGTSPREHGYTF. In DNA, the CDR3 is TGTGCCAGCACCCCGGGGACCTCTCCCAGGGAGCATGGCTACACCTTC. The variable domain in full, with the rest retrieved from reference TRBV11-2 and TRBJ1-2, is EAGVAQSPRYKIIEKRQSVAFWCNPISGHATLYWYQQILGQGPKLLIQFQNNGVVDDSQLPKDRFSAERLKGVDSTLKIQPAKLEDSAVYLCASTPGTSPREHGYTFGSGTRLTVV.